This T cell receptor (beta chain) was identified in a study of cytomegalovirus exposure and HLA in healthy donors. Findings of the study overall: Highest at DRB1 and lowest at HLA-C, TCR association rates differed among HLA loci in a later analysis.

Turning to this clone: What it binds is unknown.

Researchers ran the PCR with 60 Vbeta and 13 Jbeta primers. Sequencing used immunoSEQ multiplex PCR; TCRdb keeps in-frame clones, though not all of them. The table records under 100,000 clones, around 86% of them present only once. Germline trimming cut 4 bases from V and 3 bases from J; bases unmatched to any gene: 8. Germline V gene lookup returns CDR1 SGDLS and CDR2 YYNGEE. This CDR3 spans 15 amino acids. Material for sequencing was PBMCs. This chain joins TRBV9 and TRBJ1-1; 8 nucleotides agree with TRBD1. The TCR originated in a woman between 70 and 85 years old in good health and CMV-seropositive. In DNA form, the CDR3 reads TGTGCCAGCAGCCGGACAGGGATTGGGTACACTGAAGCTTTCTTT. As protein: CASSRTGIGYTEAFF.